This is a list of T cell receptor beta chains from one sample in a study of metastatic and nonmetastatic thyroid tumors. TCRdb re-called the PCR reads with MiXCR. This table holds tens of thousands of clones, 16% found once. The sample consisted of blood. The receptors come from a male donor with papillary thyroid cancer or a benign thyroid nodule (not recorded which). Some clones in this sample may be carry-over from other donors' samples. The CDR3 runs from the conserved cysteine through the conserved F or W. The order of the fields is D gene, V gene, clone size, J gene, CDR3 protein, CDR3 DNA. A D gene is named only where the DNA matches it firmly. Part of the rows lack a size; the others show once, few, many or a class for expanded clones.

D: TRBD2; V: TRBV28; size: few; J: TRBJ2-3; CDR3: CASSEEGSGGDTDKQYF; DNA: TGTGCCAGCAGTGAGGAGGGTAGCGGGGGTGACACAGATAAGCAGTATTTT
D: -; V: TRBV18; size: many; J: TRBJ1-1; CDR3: CASSPTLQLIAEAFF; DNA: TGTGCCAGCTCACCTACCCTACAGCTTATAGCTGAAGCTTTCTTT
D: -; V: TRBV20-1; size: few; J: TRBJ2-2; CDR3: CSARAGTPLGAGELFF; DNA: TGCAGTGCTAGGGCCGGGACCCCTCTAGGGGCCGGGGAGCTGTTTTTT
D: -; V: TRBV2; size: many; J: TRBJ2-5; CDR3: CASSQGLRETQYF; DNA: TGTGCCAGCAGTCAGGGTCTACGGGAGACCCAGTACTTC
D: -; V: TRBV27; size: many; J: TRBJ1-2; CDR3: CASSLAGGSFYGYTF; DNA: TGTGCCAGCAGTTTGGCGGGTGGGTCATTCTATGGCTACACCTTC
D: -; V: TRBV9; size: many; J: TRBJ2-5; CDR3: CASSVWVEGGTQYF; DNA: TGTGCCAGCAGCGTATGGGTGGAAGGGGGGACCCAGTACTTC
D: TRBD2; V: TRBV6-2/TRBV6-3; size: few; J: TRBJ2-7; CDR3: CASRPSGVYEQYF; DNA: TGTGCCAGCAGACCTAGCGGGGTCTACGAGCAGTACTTC
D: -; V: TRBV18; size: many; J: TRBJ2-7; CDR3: CASSPPSSREQYF; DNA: TGTGCCAGCTCACCACCTAGTTCGAGAGAGCAGTACTTC
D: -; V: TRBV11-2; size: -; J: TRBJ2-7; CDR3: CASSSYSLGGQGEQYF; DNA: TGTGCCAGCAGCTCCTATAGCCTGGGGGGGCAGGGGGAGCAGTACTTC
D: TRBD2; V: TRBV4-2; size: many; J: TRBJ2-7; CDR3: CASSQTSGSSYEQYF; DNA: TGTGCCAGCAGCCAGACTAGCGGGAGCTCCTACGAGCAGTACTTC
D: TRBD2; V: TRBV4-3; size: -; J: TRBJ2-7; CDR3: CASSQDLVAGGNEQYF; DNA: TGCGCCAGCAGCCAAGATCTGGTAGCGGGAGGCAACGAGCAGTACTTC
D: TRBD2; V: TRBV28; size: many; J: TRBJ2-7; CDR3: CASSLWTSRPYEQYF; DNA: TGTGCCAGCAGTCTATGGACTAGCCGCCCCTACGAGCAGTACTTC
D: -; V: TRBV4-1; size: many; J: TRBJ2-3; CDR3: CASSQITDTQYF; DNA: TGCGCCAGCAGCCAAATCACAGATACGCAGTATTTT
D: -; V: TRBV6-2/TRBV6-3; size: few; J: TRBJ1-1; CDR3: CASSYRGFSEAFF; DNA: TGTGCCAGCAGTTACCGAGGGTTTTCTGAAGCTTTCTTT
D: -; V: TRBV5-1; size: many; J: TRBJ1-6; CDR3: CASSRQTFYNSPLHF; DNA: TGCGCCAGCAGCCGCCAGACCTTTTATAATTCACCCCTCCACTTT
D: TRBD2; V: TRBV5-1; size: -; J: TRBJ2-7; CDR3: CASTDGPGLGMYEQYF; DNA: TGCGCCAGCACCGACGGACCGGGACTAGGCATGTACGAGCAGTACTTC
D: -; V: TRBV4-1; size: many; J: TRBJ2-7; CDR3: CASSQGLLSYEQYF; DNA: TGCGCCAGCAGCCAAGGACTGCTTTCCTACGAGCAGTACTTC
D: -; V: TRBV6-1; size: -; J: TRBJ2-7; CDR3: CASRGGRVYEQYF; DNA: TGTGCCAGCAGGGGGGGCAGGGTGTACGAGCAGTACTTC
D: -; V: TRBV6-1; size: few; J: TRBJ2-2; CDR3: CASRDGGKVKTGELFF; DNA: TGTGCCAGCAGGGATGGGGGGAAAGTGAAAACCGGGGAGCTGTTTTTT
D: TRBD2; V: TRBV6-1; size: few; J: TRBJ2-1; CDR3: CASSGTSGSNEQFF; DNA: TGTGCCAGCAGTGGGACTAGCGGGAGCAATGAGCAGTTCTTC
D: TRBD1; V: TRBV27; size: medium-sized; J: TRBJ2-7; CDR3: CASSRQGAGYEQYF; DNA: TGTGCCAGCAGCCGACAGGGGGCCGGGTACGAGCAGTACTTC
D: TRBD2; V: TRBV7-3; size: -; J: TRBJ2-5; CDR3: CASSPLTSGNQETQYF; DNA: TGTGCCAGCAGCCCCCTTACCAGCGGGAACCAAGAGACCCAGTACTTC
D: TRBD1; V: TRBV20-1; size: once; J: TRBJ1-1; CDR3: CSARDPGQMNTEAFF; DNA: TGCAGTGCTAGAGATCCGGGACAGATGAACACTGAAGCTTTCTTT
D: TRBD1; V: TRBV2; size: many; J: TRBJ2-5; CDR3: CASSAQGNQYF; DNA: TGTGCCAGCAGTGCACAGGGGAACCAGTACTTC
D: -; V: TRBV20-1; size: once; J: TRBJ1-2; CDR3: CSAEQGKGYTF; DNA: TGCAGTGCGGAGCAGGGAAAGGGCTACACCTTC
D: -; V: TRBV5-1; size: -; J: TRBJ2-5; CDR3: CASSLGVGGGEMRTQYF; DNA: TGCGCCAGCAGCTTGGGAGTAGGGGGAGGGGAAATGAGGACCCAGTACTTC
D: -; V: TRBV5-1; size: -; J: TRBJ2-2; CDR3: CASIFVGGSGELFF; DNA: TGCGCCAGCATCTTTGTTGGGGGCTCCGGGGAGCTGTTTTTT
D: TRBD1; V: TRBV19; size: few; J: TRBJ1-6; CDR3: CASGDRDNSPLHF; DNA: TGTGCAAGTGGGGACAGGGACAATTCACCCCTCCACTTT